This entry lists 16 T cell receptor beta chains sequenced from one sample in a study of vaccination effects on CD4 cells after COVID-19. Using immunoSEQ multiplex PCR, the repertoire was profiled, and TCRdb retains in-frame clones only, with some absent. Here the sample spans about 73,000 clones, roughly 75% being singletons. Cultured cells yielded isolated CD4+ T cells after 10 days. As their vaccination, participants received two doses of either BNT162b2 or mRNA-1273. For these receptors, no antigen is known. Sequenced material: CD4+ T cells from PBMCs cultured without peptide, taken after COVID-19 vaccination. These receptor sequences come from a human donor who received a COVID-19 vaccine.

The V and J genes are TRBV5-1 and TRBJ2-5; TRBD1 might be the D (6 bases). Germline-derived CDR1 and CDR2 are SGHRS and YFSETQ. Trimming stripped 4 bases from V and 5 bases from J, with 18 bases between. The CDR3 loop spans 15 amino acids. The chain's CDR3 is CASSPGQPTGETQYF. CDR3 bases: TGCGCCAGCAGCCCCGGACAGCCCACCGGGGAGACCCAGTACTTC.

J is TRBJ2-3 and V is TRBV28; D is tentatively TRBD1 or TRBD2 (6 bases each). This CDR3 region has 16 residues. Germline CDR1 and CDR2: MDHEN and SYDVKM. Between the trimmed V and J ends, which lost 7 bases and 2 bases, there was a span of 19 bases. This chain's CDR3 is CASTSTGAGFTDTQYF. As DNA, the CDR3 is TGTGCCAGCACCTCGACAGGTGCGGGATTCACAGATACGCAGTATTTT.

The CDR3 loop is CASSPRDRGRWNTEAFF. In DNA form, the CDR3 reads TGTGCCAGCAGCCCGAGGGACAGGGGGCGATGGAACACTGAAGCTTTCTTT. The chain joins TRBV7-2 to TRBJ1-1, with 12 positions matching TRBD1. This CDR3 comprises 17 residues. V shed 5 bases and J 1 base; nucleotides not matched to a gene: 8. CDR1 and CDR2 from the germline V gene are SGHTA and FQGNSA.

This clone was detected only a few times. The chain joins TRBV5-4 to TRBJ1-4; D uncertain. The V gene's germline CDR1 is SGHNT and CDR2 YYREEE (reference sequence). V was shortened by 4 bases and J by 5 bases, with 12 bases between the two germline ends. The CDR3 has 14 amino acids. CDR3 sequence: CASSVGLRNEKLFF. CDR3 coding DNA: TGTGCCAGCAGCGTGGGATTACGGAATGAAAAACTGTTTTTT. Variable domain in full (rest from reference TRBV5-4 and TRBJ1-4): ETGVTQSPTHLIKTRGQQVTLRCSSQSGHNTVSWYQQALGQGPQFIFQYYREEENGRGNFPPRFSGLQFPNYSSELNVNALELDDSALYLCASSVGLRNEKLFFGSGTQLSVL.

V and J are TRBV7-2 and TRBJ2-5; tentatively, D is TRBD1 (6 bases). Trimming took off 3 bases at V and 7 bases at J, with 15 bases between the two ends. The germline CDR1 and CDR2 sequences are SGHTA and FQGNSA. The CDR3 is 14 amino acids. CDR3 region: CASSFGTPEGTQYF. CDR3 in DNA: TGTGCCAGCAGCTTCGGGACACCTGAGGGGACCCAGTACTTC. The complete variable domain, with remaining parts taken from reference TRBV7-2 and TRBJ2-5, reads GAGVSQSPSNKVTEKGKDVELRCDPISGHTALYWYRQSLGQGLEFLIYFQGNSAPDKSGLPSDRFSAERTGGSVSTLTIQRTQQEDSAVYLCASSFGTPEGTQYFGPGTRLLVL.

About this clone: Other DNA sequences of this sample code for an identical CDR3. The chain uses TRBV29-1 and TRBJ1-1; no clear D. Germline assignment: CDR1 SQVTM and CDR2 ANQGSEA. Trimming cost V 4 bases and J 0 bases, with 6 bases left between them. This CDR3 has 12 amino acids. The CDR3 loop reads CSVGRMNTEAFF. As DNA, the CDR3 is TGCAGCGTTGGAAGAATGAACACTGAAGCTTTCTTT.

This clone has a handful of counts. The rearrangement uses TRBV28 and TRBJ1-2; D gene ambiguous. V shed 7 bases and J shed 2 bases, with 11 bases lying between them. Germline lookup yields CDR1 MDHEN and CDR2 SYDVKM. CDR3 size: 13 residues. CDR3 amino acids: CASTLHGNYGYTF. In nucleotides, the CDR3 is TGTGCCAGCACCCTCCATGGCAACTATGGCTACACCTTC.

The chain has TRBV9 and TRBJ2-5, with a tentative D call TRBD2 (5 bases). V lost 3 bases to trimming and J lost 2 bases, with 20 bases between them. The CDR3 extends over 17 amino acids. CDR1 is SGDLS and CDR2 is YYNGEE in the germline V gene. The CDR3 nucleotides are TGTGCCAGCAGCGGCGGCTTGGCAGGCAGCGGTCAAGAGACCCAGTACTTC. This translates into CASSGGLAGSGQETQYF.

The chain links TRBV5-1 to TRBJ1-2; tentatively, D is TRBD1 (5 bases). Trimming shortened V by 3 bases and J by 5 bases, and 14 bases separated the two germline ends. Germline V gene sequence: CDR1 SGHRS, CDR2 YFSETQ. The length of the CDR3 is 14 residues. The CDR3 DNA is TGCGCCAGCAGCTGGGCCGGGGGGGATTATGGCTACACCTTC. Residues: CASSWAGGDYGYTF.

In its sample, this clone was seen a few times. The chain couples TRBV18 to TRBJ2-7, with TRBD1 matching 8 bases. This CDR3 has 13 amino acids. The germline CDR1 and CDR2 sequences are KGHSH and LQKENI. Unmatched junction bases numbered 10, after V lost 6 bases and J lost 9 bases. Written as DNA, the CDR3 is TGTGCCAGCTCGGACACACAGGGGGGAGGGCAGTACGTC. This encodes CASSDTQGGGQYV.

The chain couples TRBV9 to TRBJ2-1, with TRBD2 matching 16 bases. The germline gives CDR1 SGDLS, CDR2 YYNGEE. Trimming at V came to 3 bases and at J to 9 bases, leaving 9 bases not matched to a gene. This CDR3 contains 17 residues. The CDR3 is CASSAPQGLAGGVEQFF. CDR3 nucleotide sequence: TGTGCCAGCAGCGCACCCCAGGGACTAGCGGGGGGGGTTGAGCAGTTCTTC.

The chain carries TRBV7-3 and TRBJ2-7; D unclear. Trimming took 5 bases from V and 0 from J, leaving 5 bases between them. The CDR3 sequence is 12 residues long. Per germline, CDR1 SGHTA and CDR2 FQGTGA. The DNA of the CDR3 is TGTGCCAGCAGCGCTCACTCCTACGAGCAGTACGTC. Protein: CASSAHSYEQYV.

This chain joins TRBV18 and TRBJ2-5; D is unclear. Germline lookup yields CDR1 KGHSH and CDR2 LQKENI. The CDR3 has 15 amino acids. V was shortened by 3 bases and J by 1 base, with 12 bases between the two germline ends. CDR3: CASSPLGGAQETQYF. Written as DNA, the CDR3 is TGTGCCAGCTCACCCCTGGGCGGAGCCCAAGAGACCCAGTACTTC.

This clone was observed a few times. The genes are TRBV19 and TRBJ1-6, with 7 bases that match TRBD1. The CDR3 has 14 amino acids. Trimming at V came to 2 bases and at J to 5 bases, leaving 0 bases not matched to a gene. CDR1 and CDR2 from the germline V gene are LNHDA and SQIVND (reference sequence). CDR3: CASSIQGDNSPLHF. The CDR3 nucleotides are TGTGCCAGTAGTATACAGGGGGATAATTCACCCCTCCACTTT.

This clone was seen a single time. This rearrangement joins TRBV9 to TRBJ2-2; the match to TRBD1 covers 9 bases. V dropped 0 bases and J dropped 6; count of bases not matched to a gene: 9. CDR3 length equals 17 residues. The germline gives CDR1 SGDLS, CDR2 YYNGEE. The CDR3 is CASSVAPPDRGPGELFF. DNA for the CDR3: TGTGCCAGCAGCGTAGCTCCACCGGACAGGGGTCCCGGGGAGCTGTTTTTT.

The V gene is TRBV6-2 or TRBV6-3, the J gene TRBJ2-5; D is uncertain. Per germline, CDR1 MNHEY and CDR2 SVGEGT. V shed 2 bases and J shed 1 base, with 5 bases lying between them. CDR3 length: 13 amino acids. CDR3 coding DNA: TGTGCCAGCAGTTACCGACTCCAAGAGACCCAGTACTTC. Its translation is CASSYRLQETQYF.